The clone carrying this TCR beta chain has only one observation. Assays covered roughly 100,000 TCR templates per sample. Here immunoSEQ multiplex PCR was the method, and the copy in TCRdb shows in-frame clones only, minus some. The sample lists fewer than 130,000 clones, just under 95% occurring once. The CDR3 sequence is 13 residues long. The germline CDR1 and CDR2 sequences are MNHNS and SASEGT. The V end was cut by 7 bases, the J end by 9 bases, with 16 bases between. The source of the sample is a study of siplizumab effects on memory and regulatory T cells. This sequence was found in a human donor in good health. Sequencing used CD4+ T cells sorted from blood. The chain employs TRBV6-1 and TRBJ1-5; no firm D call. DNA for the CDR3: TGTGCCAGCACCGTGACGGGGTCCTGGCCCCAGCATTTT. This encodes CASTVTGSWPQHF.